This TCR beta chain was captured in a study of Ad26.COV2.S vaccination and SARS-CoV-2 variants. Whole-study context: Administration of Ad26.COV2.S was intramuscular, either once or twice 56 days apart.

Study-wide points: Whether participants received vaccine or placebo, their non-spike TCR breadth was similar.

The sample's treatment: around 19 received Ad26.COV2.S at low or high dose, single or two shots; several received placebo; per-sample allocation not given. Sampling was performed 63 days after the first vaccine or placebo injection. Remarks on this clone: Its antigen is as yet unknown.

V was cut by 2 bases and J by 4 bases, with 14 bases left in between. Germline CDR1 is MNHNY and CDR2 is SVGAGI (reference sequence). The CDR3 is 15 amino acids. Data came from immunoSEQ multiplex PCR; TCRdb stores just in-frame clones and leaves some out. The table has about 400,000 clones, around nine tenths seen once. This TCR was sampled from a person aged 18-65 years who received the Ad26.COV2.S COVID-19 vaccine or a placebo. The chain joins TRBV6-6 to TRBJ1-1; tentatively, D is TRBD1 (6 bases). Sequenced here: peripheral blood, sampled in a trial of Ad26.COV2.S vaccine versus placebo. The CDR3: CASSYGRGASTEAFF. In DNA form, the CDR3 reads TGTGCCAGCAGTTACGGGCGGGGGGCGAGCACTGAAGCTTTCTTT.